This entry describes one TCR beta chain. The data are from a study of shared clonotypes between healthy human individuals. The CDR3 is made up of 14 amino acids. Germline assignment: CDR1 MDHEN and CDR2 SYDVKM. Trimming took 5 bases from V and 6 from J; bases not matched to a gene: 7. Profiled with immunoSEQ multiplex PCR; TCRdb holds only in-frame clones, not every one. The sample contains 850,000 to 1,200,000 clones, around four fifths of which appear only once. Sequencing was performed on memory CD4+ T cells sorted from blood. As for subset: CD45RA-negative fraction. V is TRBV28 and J is TRBJ2-5; 9 nucleotides line up with TRBD1. The sequence was collected from a young man in good health. The CDR3 DNA follows: TGTGCCAGCAGTAAAACGGACAGGGGAAAGACCCAGTACTTC. This encodes CASSKTDRGKTQYF.